The next 10 T cell receptor beta chains were all read from a single sample in a study of lymphopenia after photon versus proton radiotherapy. Libraries were prepared by immunoSEQ multiplex PCR; TCRdb keeps only in-frame clonotypes and omits some of them. Of tens of thousands of clones detected, 80% to 90% appear once; the ten largest clones hold approximately 45%. Here the sequenced sample was peripheral blood, taken from a patient treated with proton-based radiotherapy. The source of these receptors is a woman aged 60-70 years with cholangiocarcinoma. Some clones in this sample may be carry-over from other donors' samples.

The rearrangement joins TRBV18 to TRBJ2-5; D is unclear. V was cut by 1 base and J by 2 bases, with 8 bases left in between. The CDR3 runs 14 residues. CDR1 KGHSH and CDR2 LQKENI come from the germline V gene. As DNA, the CDR3 is TGTGCCAGCTCACCACGTCAACTTCAAGAGACCCAGTACTTC. This gives the protein CASSPRQLQETQYF.

This chain connects TRBV6-1 to TRBJ2-7, with 8 positions matching TRBD1. CDR1 and CDR2 (germline): MNHNS, SASEGT. The J segment lost 0 bases and the V segment lost 7 bases, leaving 5 bases of the junction unmatched. This CDR3 has 14 residues. For the CDR3, the DNA is TGTGCCAGCAAGAGGACAGGGATCTCCTACGAGCAGTACTTC. Amino acids: CASKRTGISYEQYF.

This chain connects TRBV5-1 to TRBJ2-3, with D maybe TRBD2 (7 bases). The germline CDR1 and CDR2 sequences are SGHRS and YFSETQ. V was trimmed by 4 bases and J by 8 bases, leaving 26 bases between them. The CDR3 extends over 17 amino acids. The CDR3: CASSQFSALGGAGTQYF. The CDR3 nucleotides are TGCGCCAGCAGCCAGTTCAGCGCGCTAGGGGGGGCCGGTACGCAGTATTTT.

The chain couples TRBV4-1 to TRBJ2-7, with 7 bases aligning to TRBD1. The CDR3 extends over 13 amino acids. CDR1 and CDR2 (germline): MGHRA, YSYEKL. Trimming took 4 bases from V and 4 from J; bases not matched to a gene: 4. CDR3 nucleotide sequence: TGCGCCAGCAGCCCCCGACAGGGATACGAGCAGTACTTC. The encoded protein is CASSPRQGYEQYF.

This chain links TRBV5-1 with TRBJ2-7; TRBD2 matches 8 bases. Trimming cost V 0 bases and J 0 bases; bases outside gene matches: 5. The CDR3 covers 16 residues. Germline V gives CDR1 SGHRS, CDR2 YFSETQ. The CDR3 sequence is CASSLVASGSSYEQYF. As DNA, the CDR3 is TGCGCCAGCAGCTTGGTGGCTAGCGGGTCCTCCTACGAGCAGTACTTC.

The chain carries TRBV5-5 and TRBJ2-1; no firm D call. This CDR3 has 13 residues. The germline V gene encodes CDR1 SGHKS and CDR2 YYEKEE (reference sequence). V was clipped by 0 bases and J by 10 bases, with 11 bases between them. CDR3 DNA sequence: TGTGCCAGCAGCTTGGAGAGGTTCGGGGAGCAGTTCTTC. Translation: CASSLERFGEQFF.

The chain carries TRBV7-6 and TRBJ2-5, with TRBD2 identical over 9 bases. The junction had 4 bases not matched to a gene; V was cut back by 0 bases and J by 8 bases. Germline-derived CDR1 and CDR2 are SGHVS and FNYEAQ. There are 14 residues in the CDR3. CDR3: CASSLAASGTTQYF. In DNA, the CDR3 is TGTGCCAGCAGCTTAGCGGCTAGCGGGACCACCCAGTACTTC.

This clone was found once. The chain combines TRBV2 with TRBJ2-7; maybe TRBD1 (5 bases). V gave up 8 bases and J gave up 0 bases, with 14 bases separating them. CDR1 and CDR2 (germline): SNHLY, FYNNEI. The CDR3 contains 14 residues. The CDR3 loop reads CASEGDTSSYEQYF. The CDR3 nucleotides read TGTGCCAGCGAAGGGGATACGAGCTCCTACGAGCAGTACTTC.

The chain links TRBV10-1 to TRBJ1-3; the D is unclear. CDR3 length: 16 amino acids. CDR1 and CDR2 from the germline V gene are WNHNN and SYGVQD (reference sequence). The V and J ends lost 3 bases and 0 bases respectively, with 12 bases between them. The CDR3 sequence: CASSDGGTGSGNTIYF. CDR3 DNA: TGCGCCAGCAGTGACGGAGGCACCGGCTCTGGAAACACCATATATTTT.

J is TRBJ1-2 and V is TRBV19; the match to TRBD1 covers 10 bases. The CDR3 sequence is 14 residues long. Germline values: CDR1 LNHDA, CDR2 SQIVND (reference sequence). The J segment lost 8 bases and the V segment lost 5 bases, leaving 8 bases of the junction unmatched. As DNA, the CDR3 is TGTGCCAGTAGTCCCCAAGGGACAGGGGCCGGCTACACCTTC. Amino acids: CASSPQGTGAGYTF.